The sequence of this T cell receptor (beta chain) was determined in a study of T cell changes during pregnancy in multiple sclerosis (dated by TCRdb to between 2018 and 2021). About the study as a whole: The study looked at changes in the T cell repertoire across pregnancy in women with multiple sclerosis.

The library was obtained by the immunoSEQ multiplex PCR assay. The table comes from immuneACCESS by way of TCRdb, which keeps in-frame sequences with V and J called. Part of the clones is missing from these tables; in studies checked, under half for an unresolved V gene and the rest for unknown reasons. The sample table shows tens of thousands of clones, and about 93% are seen once. Of the sample, about 0.84% falls within the top ten clones. Note on this clone: The target of this receptor is not known. There are no base qualities to consult, and no much larger clone falls within one base.

The germline V gene gives CDR1 as MDHEN and CDR2 as SYDVKM. The germline V and J ends show losses of 2 bases and 6 bases respectively, and no gene match explains 7 bases of the junction. Including cysteine and phenylalanine, the CDR3 has 16 amino acids. Only CDR3 DNA is held: 48 bases, read in frame from base 1. This chain joins TRBV28 to TRBJ1-5, with 10 bases aligning to TRBD1. The source of this sequence is a female donor with multiple sclerosis, enrolled in a pregnancy study. The material sequenced was peripheral blood, taken in the third trimester of pregnancy. The CDR3 region has the sequence CASSLGGQGGRQPQHF. The DNA sequence is given as TGTGCCAGCAGTTTAGGAGGACAGGGGGGACGTCAGCCCCAGCATTTT.